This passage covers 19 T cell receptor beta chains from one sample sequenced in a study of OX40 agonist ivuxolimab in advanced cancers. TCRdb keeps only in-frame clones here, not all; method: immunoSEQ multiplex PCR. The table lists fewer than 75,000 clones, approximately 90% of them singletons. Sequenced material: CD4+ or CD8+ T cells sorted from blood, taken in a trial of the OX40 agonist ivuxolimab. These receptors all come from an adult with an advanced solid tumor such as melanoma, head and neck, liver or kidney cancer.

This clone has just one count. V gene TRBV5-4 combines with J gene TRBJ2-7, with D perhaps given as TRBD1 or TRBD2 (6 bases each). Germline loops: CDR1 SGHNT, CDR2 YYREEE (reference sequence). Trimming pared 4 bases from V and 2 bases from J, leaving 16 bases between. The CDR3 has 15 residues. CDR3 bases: TGTGCCAGCAGCCTAGGGGGACTGGGTCCCTACGAGCAGTACTTC. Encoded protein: CASSLGGLGPYEQYF.

CDR3 sequence (DNA): TGTGCCAGCCCCGGGTTTAGGTACTTC. The encoded protein is CASPGFRYF. J is TRBJ2-4 and V is TRBV28, with unresolved D. Germline assignment: CDR1 MDHEN and CDR2 SYDVKM. V was clipped by 8 bases and J by 15 bases, with 11 bases between them. The CDR3 consists of 9 residues.

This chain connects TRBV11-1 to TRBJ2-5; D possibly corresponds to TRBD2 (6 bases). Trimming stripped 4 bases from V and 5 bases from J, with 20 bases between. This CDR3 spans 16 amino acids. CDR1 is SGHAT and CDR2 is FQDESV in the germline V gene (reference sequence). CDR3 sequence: CASSSEGGGPWETQYF. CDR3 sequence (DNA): TGTGCCAGCAGCTCAGAGGGTGGAGGGCCCTGGGAGACCCAGTACTTC.

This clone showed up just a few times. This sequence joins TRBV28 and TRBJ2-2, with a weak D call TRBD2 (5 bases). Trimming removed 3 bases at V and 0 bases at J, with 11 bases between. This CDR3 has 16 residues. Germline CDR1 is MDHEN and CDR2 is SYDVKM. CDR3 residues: CASSLTGLPNTGELFF. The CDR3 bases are TGTGCCAGCAGTTTGACCGGACTCCCGAACACCGGGGAGCTGTTTTTT.

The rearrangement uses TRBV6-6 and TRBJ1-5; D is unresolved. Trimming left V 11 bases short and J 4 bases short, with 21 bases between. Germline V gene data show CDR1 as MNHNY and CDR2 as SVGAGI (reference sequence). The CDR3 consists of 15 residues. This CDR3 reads CAVVEGFTQNQPQHF. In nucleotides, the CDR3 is TGTGCCGTGGTTGAAGGCTTCACCCAGAATCAGCCCCAGCATTTT.

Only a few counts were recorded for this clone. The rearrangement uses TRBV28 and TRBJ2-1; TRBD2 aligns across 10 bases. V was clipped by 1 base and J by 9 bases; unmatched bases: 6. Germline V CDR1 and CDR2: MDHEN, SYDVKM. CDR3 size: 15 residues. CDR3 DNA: TGTGCCAGCAGTTTATCGGCTAGCGGGAGTGCTGAGCAGTTCTTC. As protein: CASSLSASGSAEQFF.

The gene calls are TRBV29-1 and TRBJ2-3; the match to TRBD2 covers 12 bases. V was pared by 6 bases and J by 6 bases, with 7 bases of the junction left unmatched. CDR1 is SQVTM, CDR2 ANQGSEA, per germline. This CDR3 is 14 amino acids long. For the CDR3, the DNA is TGCAGCGTCACGCCGGGACTAGCGGGCGATACGCAGTATTTT. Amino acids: CSVTPGLAGDTQYF.

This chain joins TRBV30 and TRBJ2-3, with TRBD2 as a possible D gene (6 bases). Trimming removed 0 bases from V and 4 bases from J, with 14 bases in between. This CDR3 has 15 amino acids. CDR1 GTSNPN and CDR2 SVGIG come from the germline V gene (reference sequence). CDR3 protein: CAWSVGSGEADTQYF. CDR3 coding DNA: TGTGCCTGGAGTGTAGGATCTGGGGAGGCAGATACGCAGTATTTT. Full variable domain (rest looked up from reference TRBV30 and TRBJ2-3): SQTIHQWPATLVQPVGSPLSLECTVEGTSNPNLYWYRQAAGRGLQLLFYSVGIGQISSEVPQNLSASRPQDRQFILSSKKLLLSDSGFYLCAWSVGSGEADTQYFGPGTRLTVL.

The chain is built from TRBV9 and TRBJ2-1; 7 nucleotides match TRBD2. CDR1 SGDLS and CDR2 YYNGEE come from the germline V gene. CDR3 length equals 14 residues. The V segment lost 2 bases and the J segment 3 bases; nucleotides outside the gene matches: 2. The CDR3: CASSVGTNYNEQFF. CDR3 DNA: TGTGCCAGCAGCGTCGGGACTAACTACAATGAGCAGTTCTTC.

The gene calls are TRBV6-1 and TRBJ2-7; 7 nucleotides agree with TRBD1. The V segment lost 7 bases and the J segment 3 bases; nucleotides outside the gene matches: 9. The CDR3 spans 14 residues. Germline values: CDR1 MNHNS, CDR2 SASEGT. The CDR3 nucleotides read TGTGCCAGCATTTTCCGGGACAGTGGCTACGAGCAGTACTTC. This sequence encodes CASIFRDSGYEQYF.

CDR3 loop: CASSEETTPWEPQHF. Here the CDR3 DNA reads TGTGCCAGCAGTGAAGAAACCACCCCCTGGGAGCCCCAGCATTTT. The genes are TRBV6-1 and TRBJ1-5; no clear D. Germline CDR1 reads MNHNS; CDR2 reads SASEGT. V lost 1 base and J lost 8, with 15 bases in between. The CDR3 covers 15 residues.

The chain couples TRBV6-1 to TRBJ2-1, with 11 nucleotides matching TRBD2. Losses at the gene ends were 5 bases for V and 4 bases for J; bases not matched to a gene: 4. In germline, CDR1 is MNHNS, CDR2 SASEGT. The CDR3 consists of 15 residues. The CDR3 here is CASSQGTSGYNEQFF. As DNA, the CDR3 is TGTGCCAGCAGTCAGGGGACTAGCGGTTACAATGAGCAGTTCTTC.

The CDR3 is CASSSGTYPGELFF. In nucleotides, the CDR3 is TGTGCCAGCAGTAGCGGGACTTACCCCGGGGAGCTGTTTTTT. This rearrangement joins TRBV6-4 to TRBJ2-2, with 7 bases identical to TRBD2. The junction had 6 bases not matched to a gene; V was cut back by 5 bases and J by 6 bases. The length of the CDR3 is 14 residues. Germline lookup yields CDR1 MRHNA and CDR2 SNTAGT.

This chain's CDR3 is CASTARTNYGYTF. The CDR3 DNA is TGTGCCAGCACCGCTAGGACCAACTATGGCTACACCTTC. The genes are TRBV6-6 and TRBJ1-2; D unresolved. The germline V and J ends were trimmed by 7 bases and 2 bases, with 11 bases remaining between them. Germline V gene data show CDR1 as MNHNY and CDR2 as SVGAGI (reference sequence). CDR3 length: 13 residues.

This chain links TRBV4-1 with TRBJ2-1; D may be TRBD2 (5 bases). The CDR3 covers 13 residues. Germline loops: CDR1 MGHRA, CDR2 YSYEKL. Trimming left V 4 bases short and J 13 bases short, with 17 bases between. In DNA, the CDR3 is TGCGCCAGCAGCCCCCCCCACCGGACTTTACAGTTCTTC. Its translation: CASSPPHRTLQFF.

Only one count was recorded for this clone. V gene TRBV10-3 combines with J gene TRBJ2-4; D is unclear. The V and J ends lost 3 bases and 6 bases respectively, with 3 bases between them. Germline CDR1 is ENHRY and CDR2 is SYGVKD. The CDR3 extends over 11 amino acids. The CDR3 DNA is TGTGCCATCAGTGACTTAAACATTCAGTACTTC. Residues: CAISDLNIQYF.

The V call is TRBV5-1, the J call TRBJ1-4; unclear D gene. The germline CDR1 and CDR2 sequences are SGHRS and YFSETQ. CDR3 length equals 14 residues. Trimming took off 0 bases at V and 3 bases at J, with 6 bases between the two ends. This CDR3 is CASSLEWPNEKLFF. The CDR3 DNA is TGCGCCAGCAGCTTGGAGTGGCCTAATGAAAAACTGTTTTTT.

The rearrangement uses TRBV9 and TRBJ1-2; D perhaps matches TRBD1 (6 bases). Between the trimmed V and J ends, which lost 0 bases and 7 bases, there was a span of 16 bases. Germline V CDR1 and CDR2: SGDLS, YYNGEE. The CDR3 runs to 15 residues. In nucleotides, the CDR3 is TGTGCCAGCAGCGTAGAAAGCAGGGGTGGAGTTGGCTACACCTTC. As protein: CASSVESRGGVGYTF.

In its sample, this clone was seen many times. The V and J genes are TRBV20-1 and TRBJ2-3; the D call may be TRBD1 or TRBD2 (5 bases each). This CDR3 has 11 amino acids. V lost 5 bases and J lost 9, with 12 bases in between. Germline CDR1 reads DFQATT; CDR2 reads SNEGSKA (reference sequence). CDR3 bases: TGCAGTGCTGGCGCCGGGACCACGCAGTATTTT. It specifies CSAGAGTTQYF.